Detailed here is one TCR beta chain. Its matching antigen is unknown. CDR3 length: 14 residues. CDR1 is SGDLS and CDR2 is YYNGEE in the germline V gene. Trimming stripped 0 bases from V and 7 bases from J, with 13 bases between. This sample was taken from a study of pediatric ulcerative colitis. Points from the study as a whole: Blood samples from a couple of patients yielded substantially fewer templates and were excluded from blood-rectal overlap analysis.

Sequencing depth was up to 500,000 reads per sample. Produced via immunoSEQ multiplex PCR; TCRdb's table is partial and in-frame only. The sample has approximately 6,300 clones; just under 90% are singletons. The chain couples TRBV9 to TRBJ1-1; the D is unclear. The receptor was derived from a girl between 5 and 17 years old who was a control in a study of pediatric ulcerative colitis. The sample was blood. CDR3 nucleotide sequence: TGTGCCAGCAGCGTAGGGGGATCGGCGCTTGAAGCTTTCTTT. Amino acids: CASSVGGSALEAFF.